The 18 T cell receptor beta chains listed next were all sequenced from one sample in a study of T cell responses to AZD1222 COVID-19 vaccine. Produced via immunoSEQ multiplex PCR; TCRdb's table is partial and in-frame only. Of tens of thousands of clones listed, 70% to 85% are singletons. Material: peripheral blood, obtained on day 0 of AZD1222 vaccination. Source of these receptors: an adult in good health.

The rearrangement links TRBV6-5 to TRBJ2-1; 7 nucleotides align to TRBD2. The CDR3 is made up of 15 amino acids. V was pared by 6 bases and J by 0 bases, with 5 bases of the junction left unmatched. The V gene's germline CDR1 is MNHEY and CDR2 SVGAGI. Written as DNA, the CDR3 is TGTGCCAGCAGCCGCCTAGCGGTCTCCTACAATGAGCAGTTCTTC. Translating gives CASSRLAVSYNEQFF.

This chain joins TRBV6-2 or TRBV6-3 and TRBJ2-4; 11 nucleotides line up with TRBD1. CDR1 MNHEY and CDR2 SVGEGT come from the germline V gene. With 0 bases clipped from V and 3 bases from J, the junction kept 13 bases outside the gene matches. The CDR3 runs 20 residues. CDR3 sequence reads: CASSYSWDVGQGAFKNIQYF. The CDR3 DNA reads TGTGCCAGCAGTTACTCGTGGGATGTAGGACAGGGGGCGTTCAAAAACATTCAGTACTTC.

The chain links TRBV3-1 (or the pseudogene TRBV3-2) to TRBJ2-5; D gene uncertain. The CDR3 covers 15 residues. Germline CDR1 and CDR2: LGHDT and YNNKEL (reference sequence). Trimming stripped 3 bases from V and 4 bases from J, with 15 bases between. The CDR3 protein is CASSHLSGSGETQYF. CDR3 nucleotide sequence: TGTGCCAGCAGCCACCTCTCAGGTTCGGGAGAGACCCAGTACTTC.

This rearrangement joins TRBV10-3 to TRBJ1-1; maybe TRBD1 (6 bases). With 2 bases removed from V and 5 bases from J, the gap between germline ends came to 15 bases. The CDR3 has 15 residues. The V gene's germline CDR1 is ENHRY and CDR2 SYGVKD. The CDR3 bases are TGTGCCATCAGTGAGCGTCAGGGGAGAGGTACTGAAGCTTTCTTT. It yields the protein CAISERQGRGTEAFF.

The chain recombines TRBV11-2 with TRBJ2-3; 12 bases are a match to TRBD2. CDR1 SGHAT and CDR2 FQNNGV come from the germline V gene. CDR3 size: 15 residues. The V gene end was trimmed by 3 bases and the J gene end by 3 bases; junction bases not matched to a gene: 1. The chain's CDR3 is CASSFGLAGTDTQYF. CDR3 nucleotide sequence: TGTGCCAGCAGCTTCGGACTAGCGGGGACAGATACGCAGTATTTT.

This rearrangement joins TRBV28 to TRBJ1-1; maybe TRBD1 (6 bases). Trimming pared 2 bases from V and 5 bases from J, leaving 15 bases between. The CDR3 covers 15 residues. CDR1 is MDHEN and CDR2 is SYDVKM in the germline V gene. Here the CDR3 reads CASSLAGGARTEAFF. CDR3 sequence (DNA): TGTGCCAGCAGTTTAGCGGGGGGCGCGAGAACTGAAGCTTTCTTT.

The gene calls are TRBV18 and TRBJ2-5; no definite D call. Germline CDR1 is KGHSH and CDR2 is LQKENI. Deletions cut 2 bases from V and 6 bases from J, with 10 bases between. This CDR3 comprises 13 residues. The CDR3 loop reads CASSPGVMQTQYF. The CDR3 bases are TGTGCCAGCTCACCAGGGGTCATGCAGACCCAGTACTTC.

This sequence joins TRBV28 and TRBJ1-1; D call uncertain. Germline lookup yields CDR1 MDHEN and CDR2 SYDVKM. CDR3 length equals 14 residues. V shed 5 bases and J shed 1 base, with 11 bases lying between them. The DNA for the CDR3 is TGTGCCAGCAGTCCCCTTGTACGGAACACTGAAGCTTTCTTT. As protein: CASSPLVRNTEAFF.

This chain connects TRBV15 to TRBJ1-4; D not certain. Germline loops: CDR1 LNHNV, CDR2 YYDKDF (reference sequence). V was trimmed by 5 bases and J by 5 bases, leaving 9 bases between them. CDR3 length: 13 residues. Here the CDR3 reads CATSEQRNEKLFF. The CDR3 region has the DNA TGTGCCACCAGCGAACAGAGAAATGAAAAACTGTTTTTT.

The chain uses TRBV3-1 (or the pseudogene TRBV3-2) and TRBJ2-1; maybe TRBD2 (5 bases). Germline values: CDR1 LGHDT, CDR2 YNNKEL (reference sequence). V dropped 5 bases and J dropped 8 bases, with 7 bases sitting between them. The CDR3 is 11 residues long. CDR3 amino acids: CASSSGYEQFF. The CDR3 DNA reads as TGTGCCAGCAGCTCGGGATATGAGCAGTTCTTC.

The chain uses TRBV5-1 and TRBJ2-2, with TRBD2 as a possible D gene (5 bases). Germline assignment: CDR1 SGHRS and CDR2 YFSETQ. V was cut by 1 base and J by 4 bases, with 26 bases left in between. The CDR3 loop spans 20 amino acids. The CDR3, as DNA: TGCGCCAGCAGCTTGAGCGGAGGTAGTTGGGAGTCGAGCCTCACCGGGGAGCTGTTTTTT. Translation gives CASSLSGGSWESSLTGELFF. The full variable domain, completed using reference TRBV5-1 and TRBJ2-2, is KAGVTQTPRYLIKTRGQQVTLSCSPISGHRSVSWYQQTPGQGLQFLFEYFSETQRNKGNFPGRFSGRQFSNSRSEMNVSTLELGDSALYLCASSLSGGSWESSLTGELFFGEGSRLTVL.

In its sample, this clone was seen a few times. This chain links TRBV9 with TRBJ1-2, with 7 bases aligning to TRBD1. Per germline, CDR1 SGDLS and CDR2 YYNGEE. CDR3 length: 19 amino acids. The trim removed 3 bases at V and 0 bases at J, leaving 17 bases unmatched. The CDR3 sequence: CASSARLPGRGRTNYGYTF. The CDR3 DNA is TGTGCCAGCAGCGCCCGCCTCCCGGGGAGGGGGCGGACTAACTATGGCTACACCTTC.

This clone was counted a few times. The rearrangement joins TRBV6-5 to TRBJ1-2; D gene uncertain. The V and J ends lost 5 bases and 2 bases respectively, with 6 bases between them. CDR1 is MNHEY and CDR2 is SVGAGI in the germline V gene. This CDR3 has 12 residues. Here the CDR3 reads CASSRGNYGYTF. The CDR3 nucleotides read TGTGCCAGCAGTCGCGGGAACTATGGCTACACCTTC.

The chain employs TRBV2 and TRBJ2-3; 8 nucleotides agree with TRBD1. Per germline, CDR1 SNHLY and CDR2 FYNNEI. Trimming took 8 bases from V and 9 from J; bases not matched to a gene: 13. The CDR3 loop spans 14 amino acids. The CDR3 protein is CASGPGGMGLTQYF. The CDR3 nucleotides are TGTGCCAGCGGGCCAGGGGGCATGGGGTTGACGCAGTATTTT.

The V and J genes are TRBV19 and TRBJ2-7; D unclear. The CDR3 is 13 residues long. V lost 3 bases and J lost 3, with 9 bases in between. The germline V gene has CDR1 LNHDA and CDR2 SQIVND (reference sequence). CDR3 sequence reads: CASSIRFGYEQYF. Written as DNA, the CDR3 is TGTGCCAGTAGTATCAGGTTTGGCTACGAGCAGTACTTC.

The V call is TRBV10-1, the J call TRBJ1-2; no definite D call. V lost 2 bases, J lost 3 bases, and 7 bases lay in between. Germline lookup yields CDR1 WNHNN and CDR2 SYGVQD (reference sequence). There are 13 residues in the CDR3. CDR3 region: CASSEEVHYGYTF. CDR3 sequence (DNA): TGCGCCAGCAGTGAGGAGGTTCACTATGGCTACACCTTC.

The chain has TRBV19 and TRBJ2-1, with TRBD2 matching 9 bases. The CDR3 is 14 residues long. After removal of 5 bases from V and 8 bases from J, the junction contained 7 bases not matched to a gene. From germline, CDR1 is LNHDA and CDR2 SQIVND (reference sequence). CDR3 nucleotides: TGTGCCAGTAGTTCTAGCGGGAAACAGTATGAGCAGTTCTTC. Amino acid sequence: CASSSSGKQYEQFF.

The chain couples TRBV4-2 to TRBJ2-7; 7 bases align to TRBD2. CDR3 length equals 15 residues. Germline CDR1 LGHNA, CDR2 YNFKEQ. V lost 1 base, J lost 6 bases, and 9 bases stayed unmatched. CDR3 loop: CASSQVAGIWGEQYF. CDR3 nucleotides: TGTGCCAGCAGCCAAGTAGCGGGCATTTGGGGCGAGCAGTACTTC.